This entry lists 13 T cell receptor beta chains sequenced from one sample in a study of shared clonotypes between healthy human individuals. Here immunoSEQ multiplex PCR was the method, and the copy in TCRdb shows in-frame clones only, minus some. Altogether a few million clones are present, about 94% being singletons, with the ten largest covering approximately 1.6%. It was CD45RO-negative cells, positively selected for CCR7, that made up naive CD8 cells, with terminally differentiated effector memory CD45RA+ cells excluded. What was sequenced was naive CD8+ T cells from PBMCs. The receptors were sampled from a man aged 18 to 29 in good health. Some clones in this sample may be carry-over from other donors' samples.

V and J are TRBV14 and TRBJ2-7; 7 bases agree with TRBD2. This CDR3 is 12 amino acids long. Germline V gene lookup returns CDR1 SGHDN and CDR2 FVKESK. Unmatched junction bases numbered 3, after V lost 4 bases and J lost 6 bases. CDR3 DNA sequence: TGTGCCAGCAGCCCGGGGGGACTCGAGCAGTACTTC. Translation: CASSPGGLEQYF.

About this clone: Other DNA sequences within the sample encode an identical CDR3. The rearrangement links TRBV5-1 to TRBJ1-5; a weak D match, TRBD1 (5 bases). Germline V gives CDR1 SGHRS, CDR2 YFSETQ. The CDR3 totals 15 residues. The ends were cut back, 0 bases at V and 1 base at J, with 8 bases in the middle. The CDR3 is CASSLGQGSNQPQHF. The DNA for the CDR3 is TGCGCCAGCAGCTTGGGCCAGGGAAGCAATCAGCCCCAGCATTTT.

This chain links TRBV6-6 with TRBJ2-7; 7 positions agree with TRBD1. Germline V CDR1 and CDR2: MNHNY, SVGAGI (reference sequence). The trim removed 0 bases at V and 2 bases at J, leaving 7 bases unmatched. The CDR3 runs 16 residues. The CDR3 sequence: CASSYSQGVPAYEQYF. As DNA, the CDR3 is TGTGCCAGCAGTTACTCGCAGGGGGTACCGGCCTACGAGCAGTACTTC.

With respect to this clone: Within the sample, other DNA sequences also encode this same CDR3. V and J are TRBV27 and TRBJ2-7; 9 bases are a match to TRBD1. The germline V gene has CDR1 MNHEY and CDR2 SMNVEV (reference sequence). With V trimmed by 5 bases and J by 0 bases, 5 bases remained unmatched. The CDR3 consists of 15 residues. This CDR3 reads CASSPRTGASYEQYF. The CDR3, as DNA: TGTGCCAGCAGTCCGAGGACAGGGGCCTCCTACGAGCAGTACTTC.

In DNA, the CDR3 is TGTGCCAGCAGACCTAGCGCGGGACCCCTCGAGCAGTACTTC. Translating gives CASRPSAGPLEQYF. V is TRBV2 and J is TRBJ2-7, with TRBD2 as a possible D gene (6 bases). The V end lost 6 bases, the J end lost 6 bases, and 18 bases lay between the germline ends. The CDR3 spans 14 residues. Per germline, CDR1 SNHLY and CDR2 FYNNEI.

Written as DNA, the CDR3 is TGCGCCAGCAGCCAGAAGACAGGTCGCGGGGAGCTGTTTTTT. This gives the protein CASSQKTGRGELFF. The chain couples TRBV4-3 to TRBJ2-2; D may be TRBD1 (6 bases). Germline values: CDR1 LGHNA, CDR2 YSLEER. The CDR3 extends over 14 amino acids. V shed 3 bases and J shed 7 bases, with 12 bases lying between them.

The chain couples TRBV11-2 to TRBJ2-7, with 9 bases identical to TRBD2. The length of the CDR3 is 18 residues. V lost 3 bases, J lost 1 base, and 13 bases stayed unmatched. Germline V gives CDR1 SGHAT, CDR2 FQNNGV. For the CDR3, the DNA is TGTGCCAGCAGCTTCTCCCCTAGCGGGAAGATACGGTCCTACGAGCAGTACTTC. Translation gives CASSFSPSGKIRSYEQYF.

This clone was observed once. The chain employs TRBV6-5 and TRBJ2-5; D gene unclear. The CDR3 covers 9 residues. Germline assignment: CDR1 MNHEY and CDR2 SVGAGI. Trimming removed 5 bases from V and 11 bases from J, with 6 bases in between. The CDR3 reads CASSILQYF. DNA for the CDR3: TGTGCCAGCAGTATACTACAGTACTTC.

The chain joins TRBV4-1 to TRBJ2-5, with D perhaps TRBD1 or TRBD2 (5 bases each). There are 17 residues in the CDR3. Germline assignment: CDR1 MGHRA and CDR2 YSYEKL. V was pared by 3 bases and J by 5 bases, with 22 bases between. CDR3 sequence: CASSQWAGRGEGETQYF. DNA of the CDR3: TGCGCCAGCAGCCAGTGGGCAGGAAGGGGCGAGGGGGAGACCCAGTACTTC.

The V gene is TRBV5-1, the J gene TRBJ2-1; 7 bases align to TRBD2. Trimming cost V 4 bases and J 8 bases; bases outside gene matches: 12. Per germline, CDR1 SGHRS and CDR2 YFSETQ. The CDR3 spans 15 residues. CDR3: CASSAAGESYDEQFF. The DNA of the CDR3 is TGCGCCAGCAGCGCCGCGGGGGAGTCATACGATGAGCAGTTCTTC. The whole variable domain, remainder taken from reference TRBV5-1 and TRBJ2-1, is KAGVTQTPRYLIKTRGQQVTLSCSPISGHRSVSWYQQTPGQGLQFLFEYFSETQRNKGNFPGRFSGRQFSNSRSEMNVSTLELGDSALYLCASSAAGESYDEQFFGPGTRLTVL.

The V call is TRBV10-2, the J call TRBJ2-4; 7 bases match TRBD1. The CDR3 length is 15 residues. After removal of 2 bases from V and 1 base from J, the junction contained 2 bases not matched to a gene. Germline loops: CDR1 WSHSY, CDR2 SAAADI. The CDR3 loop is CASSEVRGAKNIQYF. The CDR3 bases are TGCGCCAGCAGTGAGGTCAGGGGGGCCAAAAACATTCAGTACTTC.

This clone came up once. The rearrangement links TRBV15 to TRBJ2-3, with TRBD1 identical over 7 bases. Trimming removed 1 base from V and 5 bases from J; junction bases left unmatched: 9. CDR1 is LNHNV and CDR2 is YYDKDF in the germline V gene (reference sequence). CDR3 size: 16 residues. CDR3 nucleotides: TGTGCCACCAGCAGAGTAGTCTCCGCAGGGGGAGATACGCAGTATTTT. Residues: CATSRVVSAGGDTQYF.

The rearrangement joins TRBV27 to TRBJ2-2; the D gene is possibly TRBD1 (5 bases). This CDR3 is built from 17 residues. Germline values: CDR1 MNHEY, CDR2 SMNVEV (reference sequence). V was shortened by 2 bases and J by 4 bases, with 17 bases between the two germline ends. The CDR3 coding sequence is TGTGCCAGCAGTTTAAGCAGGGTGTCCACCCGCACCGGGGAGCTGTTTTTT. It encodes CASSLSRVSTRTGELFF.